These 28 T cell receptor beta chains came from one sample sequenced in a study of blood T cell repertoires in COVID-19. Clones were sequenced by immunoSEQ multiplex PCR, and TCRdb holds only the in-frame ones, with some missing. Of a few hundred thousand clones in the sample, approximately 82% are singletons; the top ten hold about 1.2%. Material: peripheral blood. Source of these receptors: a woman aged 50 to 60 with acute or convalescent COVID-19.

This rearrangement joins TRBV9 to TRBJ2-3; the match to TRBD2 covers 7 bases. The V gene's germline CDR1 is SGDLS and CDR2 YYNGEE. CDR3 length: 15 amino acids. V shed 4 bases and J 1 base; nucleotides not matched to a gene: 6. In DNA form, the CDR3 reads TGTGCCAGCAGCTTCCGAGCGGGACGCACAGATACGCAGTATTTT. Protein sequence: CASSFRAGRTDTQYF.

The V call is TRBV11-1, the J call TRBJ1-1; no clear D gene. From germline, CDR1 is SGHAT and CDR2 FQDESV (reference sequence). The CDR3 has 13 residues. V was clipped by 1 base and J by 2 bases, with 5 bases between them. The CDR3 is CASSLDLNTEAFF. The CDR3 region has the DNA TGTGCCAGCAGCTTAGACCTAAACACTGAAGCTTTCTTT.

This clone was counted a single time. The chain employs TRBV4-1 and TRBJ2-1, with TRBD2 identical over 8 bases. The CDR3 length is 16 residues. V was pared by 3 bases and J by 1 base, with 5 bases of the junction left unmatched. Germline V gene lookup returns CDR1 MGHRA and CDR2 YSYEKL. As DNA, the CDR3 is TGCGCCAGCAGCCAGAGGACTAGCCCTTCCTACAATGAGCAGTTCTTC. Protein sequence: CASSQRTSPSYNEQFF.

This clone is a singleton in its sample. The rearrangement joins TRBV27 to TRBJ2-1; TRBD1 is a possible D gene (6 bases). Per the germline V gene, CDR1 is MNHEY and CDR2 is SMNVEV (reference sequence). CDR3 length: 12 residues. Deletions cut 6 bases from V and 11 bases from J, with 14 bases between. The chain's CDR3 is CASRSIRDKQFF. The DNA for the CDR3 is TGTGCCAGCAGATCGATCCGGGACAAGCAGTTCTTC.

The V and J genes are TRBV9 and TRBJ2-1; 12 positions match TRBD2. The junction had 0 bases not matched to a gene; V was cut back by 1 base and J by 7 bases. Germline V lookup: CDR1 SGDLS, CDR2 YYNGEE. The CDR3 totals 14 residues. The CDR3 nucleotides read TGTGCCAGCAGCGTACTAGCGGGGGGGAATGAGCAGTTCTTC. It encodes CASSVLAGGNEQFF.

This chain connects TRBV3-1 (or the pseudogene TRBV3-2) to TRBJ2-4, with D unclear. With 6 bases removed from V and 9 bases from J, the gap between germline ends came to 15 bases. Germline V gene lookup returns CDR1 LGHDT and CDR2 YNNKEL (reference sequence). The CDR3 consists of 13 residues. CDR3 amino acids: CASSLSGFGIQYF. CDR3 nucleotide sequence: TGTGCCAGCAGTCTGTCGGGTTTCGGCATTCAGTACTTC.

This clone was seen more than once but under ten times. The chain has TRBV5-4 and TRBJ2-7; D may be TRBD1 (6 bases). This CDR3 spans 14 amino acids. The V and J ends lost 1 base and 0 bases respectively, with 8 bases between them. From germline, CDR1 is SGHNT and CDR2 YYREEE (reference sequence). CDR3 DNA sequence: TGTGCCAGCAGCTTGCGACAGGCCTCCTACGAGCAGTACTTC. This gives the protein CASSLRQASYEQYF.

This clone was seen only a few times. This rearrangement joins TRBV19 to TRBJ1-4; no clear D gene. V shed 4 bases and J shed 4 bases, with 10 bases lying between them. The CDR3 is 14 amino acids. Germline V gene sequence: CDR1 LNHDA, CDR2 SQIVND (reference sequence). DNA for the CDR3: TGTGCCAGTAGTAGAGGTGGGAGTAATGAAAAACTGTTTTTT. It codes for CASSRGGSNEKLFF.

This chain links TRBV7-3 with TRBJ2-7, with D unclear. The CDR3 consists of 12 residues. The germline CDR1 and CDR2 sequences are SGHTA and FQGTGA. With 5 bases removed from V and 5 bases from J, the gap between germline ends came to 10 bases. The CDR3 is CASSPKPHEQYF. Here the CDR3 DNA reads TGTGCCAGCAGCCCCAAGCCCCACGAGCAGTACTTC.

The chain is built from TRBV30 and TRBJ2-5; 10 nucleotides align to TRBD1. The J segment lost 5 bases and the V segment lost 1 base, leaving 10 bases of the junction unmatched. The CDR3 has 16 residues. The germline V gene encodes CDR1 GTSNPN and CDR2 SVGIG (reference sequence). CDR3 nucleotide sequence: TGTGCCTGGAGTGACCGCTGGGACAGGGGAAAGGAGACCCAGTACTTC. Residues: CAWSDRWDRGKETQYF.

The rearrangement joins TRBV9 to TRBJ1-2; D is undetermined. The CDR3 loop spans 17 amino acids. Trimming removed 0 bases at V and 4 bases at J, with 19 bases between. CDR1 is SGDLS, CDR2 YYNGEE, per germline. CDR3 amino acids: CASSVALDKIVGYGYTF. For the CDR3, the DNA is TGTGCCAGCAGCGTAGCTCTAGATAAAATTGTTGGCTATGGCTACACCTTC. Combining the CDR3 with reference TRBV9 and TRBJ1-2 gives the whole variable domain DSGVTQTPKHLITATGQRVTLRCSPRSGDLSVYWYQQSLDQGLQFLIQYYNGEERAKGNILERFSAQQFPDLHSELNLSSLELGDSALYFCASSVALDKIVGYGYTFGSGTRLTVV.

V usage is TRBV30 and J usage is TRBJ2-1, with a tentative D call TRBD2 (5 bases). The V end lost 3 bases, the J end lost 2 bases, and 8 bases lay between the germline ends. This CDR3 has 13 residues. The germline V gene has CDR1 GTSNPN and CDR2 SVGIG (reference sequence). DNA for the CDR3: TGTGCCTGGAGAGGGAGAGCCTACAATGAGCAGTTCTTC. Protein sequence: CAWRGRAYNEQFF.

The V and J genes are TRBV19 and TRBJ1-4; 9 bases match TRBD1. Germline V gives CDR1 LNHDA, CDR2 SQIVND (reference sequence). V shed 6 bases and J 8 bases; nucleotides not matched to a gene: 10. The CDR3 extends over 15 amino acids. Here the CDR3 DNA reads TGTGCCAGTAGCCCGATCGACAGGGGGGAAGAAAAACTGTTTTTT. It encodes CASSPIDRGEEKLFF.

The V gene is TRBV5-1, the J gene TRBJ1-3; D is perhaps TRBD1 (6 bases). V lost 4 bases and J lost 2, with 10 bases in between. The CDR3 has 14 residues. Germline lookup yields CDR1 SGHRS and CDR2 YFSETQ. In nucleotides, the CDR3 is TGCGCCAGCAGCGACCGACAGGCTGGAAACACCATATATTTT. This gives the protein CASSDRQAGNTIYF.

The CDR3: CASSYDRDEKLFF. The CDR3 nucleotides are TGTGCCAGCAGTTACGACAGGGATGAAAAACTGTTTTTT. The chain links TRBV6-2 or TRBV6-3 to TRBJ1-4; 7 bases align to TRBD1. The CDR3 consists of 13 residues. CDR1 is MNHEY and CDR2 is SVGEGT in the germline V gene. The ends lost 2 bases at V and 6 bases at J; junction bases unmatched: 0.

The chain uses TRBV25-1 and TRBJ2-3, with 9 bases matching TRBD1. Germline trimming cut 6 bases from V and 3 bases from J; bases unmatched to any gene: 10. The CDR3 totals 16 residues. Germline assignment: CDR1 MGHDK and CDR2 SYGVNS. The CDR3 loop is CASSDTSGTGTDTQYF. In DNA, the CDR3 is TGTGCCAGCAGCGATACTTCCGGGACAGGGACAGATACGCAGTATTTT.

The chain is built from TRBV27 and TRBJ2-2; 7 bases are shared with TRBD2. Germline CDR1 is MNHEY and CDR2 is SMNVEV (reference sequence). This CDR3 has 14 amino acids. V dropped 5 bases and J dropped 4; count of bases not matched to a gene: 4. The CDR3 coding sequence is TGTGCCAGCAGTCCAGCGGGGTTCACCGGGGAGCTGTTTTTT. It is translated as CASSPAGFTGELFF.

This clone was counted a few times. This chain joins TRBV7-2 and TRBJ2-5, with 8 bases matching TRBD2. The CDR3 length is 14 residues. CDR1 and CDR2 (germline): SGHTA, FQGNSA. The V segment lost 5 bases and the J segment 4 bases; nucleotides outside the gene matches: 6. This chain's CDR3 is CASSQTAGGETQYF. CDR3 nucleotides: TGTGCCAGCAGCCAGACCGCGGGGGGAGAGACCCAGTACTTC. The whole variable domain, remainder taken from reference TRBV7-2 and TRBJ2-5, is GAGVSQSPSNKVTEKGKDVELRCDPISGHTALYWYRQSLGQGLEFLIYFQGNSAPDKSGLPSDRFSAERTGGSVSTLTIQRTQQEDSAVYLCASSQTAGGETQYFGPGTRLLVL.

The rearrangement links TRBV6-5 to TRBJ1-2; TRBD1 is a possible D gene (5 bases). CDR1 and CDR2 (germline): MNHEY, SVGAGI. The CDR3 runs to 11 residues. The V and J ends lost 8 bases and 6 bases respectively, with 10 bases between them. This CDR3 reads CASGRADGYTF. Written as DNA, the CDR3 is TGTGCCAGCGGCAGGGCGGATGGCTACACCTTC.

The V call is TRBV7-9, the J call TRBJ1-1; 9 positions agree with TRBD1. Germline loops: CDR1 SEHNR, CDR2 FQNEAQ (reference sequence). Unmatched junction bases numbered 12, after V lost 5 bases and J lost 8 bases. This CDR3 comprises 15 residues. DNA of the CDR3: TGTGCCAGCAGCGACCCGGGACAGGGTGTCCTCGAAGCTTTCTTT. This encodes CASSDPGQGVLEAFF.

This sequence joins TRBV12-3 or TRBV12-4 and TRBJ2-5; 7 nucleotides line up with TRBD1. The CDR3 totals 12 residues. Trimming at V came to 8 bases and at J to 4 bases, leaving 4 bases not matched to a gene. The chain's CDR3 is CASAQGVETQYF. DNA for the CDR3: TGTGCCAGCGCCCAGGGGGTAGAGACCCAGTACTTC.

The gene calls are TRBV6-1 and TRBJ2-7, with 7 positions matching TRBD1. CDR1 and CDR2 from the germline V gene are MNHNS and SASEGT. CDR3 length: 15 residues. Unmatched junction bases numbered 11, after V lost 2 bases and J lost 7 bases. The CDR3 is CASSELSGGEMEQYF. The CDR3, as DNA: TGTGCCAGCAGTGAACTTTCAGGGGGTGAGATGGAGCAGTACTTC.

CDR3 protein: CASRPHTGDYGYTF. CDR3 DNA sequence: TGTGCCAGCAGGCCGCACACAGGGGACTATGGCTACACCTTC. V is TRBV6-5 and J is TRBJ1-2, with 7 bases aligning to TRBD1. Per the germline V gene, CDR1 is MNHEY and CDR2 is SVGAGI. The junction had 7 bases not matched to a gene; V was cut back by 6 bases and J by 3 bases. This CDR3 comprises 14 residues.

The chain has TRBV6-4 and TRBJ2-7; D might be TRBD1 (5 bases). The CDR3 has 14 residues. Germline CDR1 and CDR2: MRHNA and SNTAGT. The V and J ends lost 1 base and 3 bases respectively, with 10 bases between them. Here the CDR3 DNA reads TGTGCCAGCAGTGACTGCAGGGCACGCTACGAGCAGTACTTC. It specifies CASSDCRARYEQYF.

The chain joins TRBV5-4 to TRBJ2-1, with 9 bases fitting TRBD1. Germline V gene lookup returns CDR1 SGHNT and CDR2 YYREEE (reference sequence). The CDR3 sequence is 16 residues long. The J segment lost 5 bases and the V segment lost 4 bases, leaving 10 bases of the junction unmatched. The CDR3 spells CASSRGGQGRDNEQFF. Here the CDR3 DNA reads TGTGCCAGCAGCCGCGGGGGACAGGGTCGGGACAATGAGCAGTTCTTC.

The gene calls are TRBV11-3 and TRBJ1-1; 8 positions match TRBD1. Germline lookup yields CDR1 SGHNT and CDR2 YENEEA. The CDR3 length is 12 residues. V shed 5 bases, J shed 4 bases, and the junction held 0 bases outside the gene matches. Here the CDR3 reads CASSQGATEAFF. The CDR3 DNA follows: TGTGCCAGCAGCCAGGGGGCCACTGAAGCTTTCTTT.

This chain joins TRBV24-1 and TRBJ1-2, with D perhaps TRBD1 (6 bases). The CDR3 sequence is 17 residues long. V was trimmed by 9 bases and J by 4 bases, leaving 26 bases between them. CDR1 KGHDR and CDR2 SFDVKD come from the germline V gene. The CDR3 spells CATGTGKTEQGVYGYTF. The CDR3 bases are TGTGCCACCGGGACCGGAAAGACAGAACAGGGAGTCTATGGCTACACCTTC.

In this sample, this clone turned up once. In nucleotides, the CDR3 is TGTGCCAGCAGTTCTCAGGCTTCTAACTATGGCTACACCTTC. This translates into CASSSQASNYGYTF. V usage is TRBV27 and J usage is TRBJ1-2; D is unresolved. Germline V CDR1 and CDR2: MNHEY, SMNVEV (reference sequence). Trimming pared 4 bases from V and 0 bases from J, leaving 9 bases between. The CDR3 is made up of 14 amino acids.